These 10 T cell receptor beta chains were all obtained from the same sample, sequenced in a study of T-cell memory formation after mild COVID-19. TCRdb ran MiXCR on the 5' RACE reads and lists one entry per CDR3 protein. The sample records roughly 510,000 distinct CDR3 sequences, 17% being singletons. Source material: PBMCs or a T cell subset sorted from them (not recorded which). The receptors originated from an adult woman who had mild COVID-19 (a few samples of this study predate the infection). Cell type and time point are not known.

This chain connects TRBV18 to TRBJ2-3, with 11 positions matching TRBD2. The CDR3 has 17 amino acids. CDR1 is KGHSH and CDR2 is LQKENI in the germline V gene. The J segment lost 1 base and the V segment lost 0 bases, leaving 3 bases of the junction unmatched. This chain's CDR3 is CASSPPGTSGGTDTQYF. CDR3 nucleotide sequence: TGTGCCAGCTCACCACCGGGGACTAGCGGAGGCACAGATACGCAGTATTTT.

The chain employs TRBV2 and TRBJ2-7, with a weak D call TRBD2 (6 bases). The CDR3 sequence is 16 residues long. Trimming stripped 3 bases from V and 0 bases from J, with 15 bases between. The germline V gene encodes CDR1 SNHLY and CDR2 FYNNEI. CDR3 region: CASSDPEMGLSYEQYF. CDR3 coding DNA: TGTGCCAGCAGTGACCCCGAGATGGGACTCTCCTACGAGCAGTACTTC.

This chain connects TRBV24-1 to TRBJ2-2; D may be TRBD2 (5 bases). This CDR3 has 17 amino acids. Germline CDR1 reads KGHDR; CDR2 reads SFDVKD. V lost 1 base, J lost 5 bases, and 16 bases lay in between. CDR3 in DNA: TGTGCCACCAGTGATTTTCCCTCCCGGGATTATACCGGGGAGCTGTTTTTT. It yields the protein CATSDFPSRDYTGELFF.

The chain has TRBV4-1 and TRBJ2-7; TRBD2 is a possible D gene (6 bases). The CDR3 is 16 amino acids. Germline V gene data show CDR1 as MGHRA and CDR2 as YSYEKL. Trimming pared 2 bases from V and 0 bases from J, leaving 14 bases between. The CDR3: CASSQPAAGSSYEQYF. Here the CDR3 DNA reads TGCGCCAGCAGCCAACCGGCCGCGGGGAGCTCCTACGAGCAGTACTTC.

The chain links TRBV24-1 to TRBJ2-5, with D unresolved. This CDR3 has 13 residues. The V and J ends lost 6 bases and 3 bases respectively, with 10 bases between them. The germline V gene encodes CDR1 KGHDR and CDR2 SFDVKD. The DNA of the CDR3 is TGTGCCACCAGTCACAGAGCGAAAGAGACCCAGTACTTC. Its protein is CATSHRAKETQYF.

V usage is TRBV15 and J usage is TRBJ1-5, with 7 bases matching TRBD1. Germline trimming cut 0 bases from V and 2 bases from J; bases unmatched to any gene: 13. The CDR3 runs 19 residues. Germline assignment: CDR1 LNHNV and CDR2 YYDKDF (reference sequence). CDR3 in amino acids: CATSRDPGTANWGNQPQHF. In DNA, the CDR3 is TGTGCCACCAGCAGAGACCCCGGGACAGCAAACTGGGGCAATCAGCCCCAGCATTTT.

The sample holds many counts of this clonotype. The CDR3 region has the DNA TGCGCCAGCAGCCAAGGACTCGGAAGCGAAGCTTTCTTT. Encoded protein: CASSQGLGSEAFF. The genes are TRBV4-1 and TRBJ1-1, with unresolved D. Trimming took off 1 base at V and 8 bases at J, with 11 bases between the two ends. This CDR3 comprises 13 residues. CDR1 and CDR2 (germline): MGHRA, YSYEKL.

The J gene is TRBJ2-5, the V gene TRBV29-1, with 8 bases aligning to TRBD2. CDR1 is SQVTM, CDR2 ANQGSEA, per germline. The CDR3 is 11 residues long. After removal of 5 bases from V and 10 bases from J, the junction contained 6 bases not matched to a gene. The CDR3 sequence is CSVQREIDQYF. CDR3 DNA sequence: TGCAGCGTTCAGCGGGAGATTGACCAGTACTTC.

This clonotype was seen only a few times. The chain joins TRBV14 to TRBJ2-1, with 9 nucleotides matching TRBD2. The CDR3 is 15 residues long. Germline loops: CDR1 SGHDN, CDR2 FVKESK. The ends lost 0 bases at V and 8 bases at J; junction bases unmatched: 5. CDR3 nucleotides: TGTGCCAGCAGCCAAGAAGGACTAGCGCGCTATGAGCAGTTCTTC. This translates into CASSQEGLARYEQFF.

The table lists this clonotype with a few counts. The genes are TRBV6-6 and TRBJ1-2, with a possible D match to TRBD1 (5 bases). This CDR3 comprises 14 residues. The V gene's germline CDR1 is MNHNY and CDR2 SVGAGI (reference sequence). V was trimmed by 6 bases and J by 5 bases, leaving 16 bases between them. CDR3 nucleotide sequence: TGTGCCAGCAGGGTCGACGGACATAAATATGGCTACACCTTC. Its translation is CASRVDGHKYGYTF.